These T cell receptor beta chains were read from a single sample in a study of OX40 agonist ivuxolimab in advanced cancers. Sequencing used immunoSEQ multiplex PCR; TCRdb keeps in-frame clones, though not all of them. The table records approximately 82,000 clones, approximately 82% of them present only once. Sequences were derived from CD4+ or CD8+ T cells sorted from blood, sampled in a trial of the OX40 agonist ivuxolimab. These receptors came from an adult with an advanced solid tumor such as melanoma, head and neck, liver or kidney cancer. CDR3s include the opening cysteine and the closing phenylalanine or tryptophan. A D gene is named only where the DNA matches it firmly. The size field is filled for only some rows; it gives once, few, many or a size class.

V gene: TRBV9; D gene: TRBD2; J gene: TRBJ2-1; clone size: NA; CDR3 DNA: TGTGCCAGCAGCGTACCAAGCGGGAGCTCCTACAATGAGCAGTTCTTC; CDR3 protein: CASSVPSGSSYNEQFF
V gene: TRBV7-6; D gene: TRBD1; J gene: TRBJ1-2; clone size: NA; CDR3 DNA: TGTGCCAGCAGCTTAGAAGGAGGCAGGGGGCGGGTTGGCTACACCTTC; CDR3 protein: CASSLEGGRGRVGYTF
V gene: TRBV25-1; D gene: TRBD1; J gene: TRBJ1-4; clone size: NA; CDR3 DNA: TGTGCCAGCAGTGTCTCCGGGACAGGGAATGAAAAACTGTTTTTT; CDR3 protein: CASSVSGTGNEKLFF
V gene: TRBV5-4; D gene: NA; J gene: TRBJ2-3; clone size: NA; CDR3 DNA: TGTGCCAGCCAGACGAGGGGGGGACCCACAGATACGCAGTATTTT; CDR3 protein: CASQTRGGPTDTQYF
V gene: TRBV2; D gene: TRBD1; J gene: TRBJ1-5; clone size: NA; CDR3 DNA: TGTGCCAGCAGTCCCGCGACAGGGGCGGGCAATCAGCCCCAGCATTTT; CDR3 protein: CASSPATGAGNQPQHF
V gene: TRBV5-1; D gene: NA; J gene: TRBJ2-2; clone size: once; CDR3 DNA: TGCGCCAGCAGCTTGGGGGTGGGGCAGAGGTTCGCCACCGGGGAGCTGTTTTTT; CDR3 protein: CASSLGVGQRFATGELFF
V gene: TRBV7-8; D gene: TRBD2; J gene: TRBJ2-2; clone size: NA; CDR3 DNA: TGTGCCAGCAGCTCCCTTGGGGGGGCGAACACCGGGGAGCTGTTTTTT; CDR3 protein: CASSSLGGANTGELFF
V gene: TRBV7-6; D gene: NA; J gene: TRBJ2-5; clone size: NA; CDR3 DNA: TGTGCCAGCAGCGAATCTCAAGAGACCCAGTACTTC; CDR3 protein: CASSESQETQYF
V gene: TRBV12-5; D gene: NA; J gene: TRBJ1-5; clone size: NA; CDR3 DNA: TGTGCCTCCCTCAGAGGGCAAAATCAGCCCCAGCATTTT; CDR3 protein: CASLRGQNQPQHF
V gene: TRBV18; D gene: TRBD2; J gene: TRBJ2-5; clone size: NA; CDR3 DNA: TGTGCCAGCTCACCAAGGACTAGCGGGGCGACTAGCCAAGAGACCCAGTACTTC; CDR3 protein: CASSPRTSGATSQETQYF
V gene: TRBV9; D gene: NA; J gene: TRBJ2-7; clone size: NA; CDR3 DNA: TGTGCCAGCAGCGTCGACCCGGGGTACGAGCAGTACTTC; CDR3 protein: CASSVDPGYEQYF
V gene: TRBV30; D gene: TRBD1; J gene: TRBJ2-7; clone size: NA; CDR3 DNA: TGTGCCTGGAACAGACAGGGCTCCCCCTACGAGCAGTACTTC; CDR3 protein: CAWNRQGSPYEQYF
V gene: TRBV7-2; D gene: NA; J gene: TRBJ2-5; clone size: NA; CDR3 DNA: TGTGCCAGCAGCTTAAGGGGAAGTTCTGGGGAGACCCAGTACTTC; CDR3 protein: CASSLRGSSGETQYF
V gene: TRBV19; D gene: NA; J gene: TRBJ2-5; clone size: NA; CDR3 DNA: TGTGCCAGTAGTCCCACGGGGGTCGCGACCCAGTACTTC; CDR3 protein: CASSPTGVATQYF
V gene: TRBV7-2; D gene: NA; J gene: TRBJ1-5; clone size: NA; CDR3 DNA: TGTGCCAGCAGCGCCTCGTCCCAGCCCAATCAGCCCCAGCATTTT; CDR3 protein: CASSASSQPNQPQHF
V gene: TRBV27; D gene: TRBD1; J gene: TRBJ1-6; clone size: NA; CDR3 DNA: TGTGCCAGCAGTACCTCGACAGGGGGCAATTCACCCCTCCACTTT; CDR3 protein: CASSTSTGGNSPLHF
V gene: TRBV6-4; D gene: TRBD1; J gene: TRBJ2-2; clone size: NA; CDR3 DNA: TGTGCCAGCAGTGACATGGGACAGGGGACCGGGGAGCTGTTTTTT; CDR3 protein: CASSDMGQGTGELFF
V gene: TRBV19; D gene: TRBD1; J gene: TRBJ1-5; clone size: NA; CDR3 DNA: TGTGCCAGTAGTATCTGGACAGGGGGCGGTCAGCCCCAGCATTTT; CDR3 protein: CASSIWTGGGQPQHF
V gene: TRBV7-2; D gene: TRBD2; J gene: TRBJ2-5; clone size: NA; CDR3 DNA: TGTGCCAGCAGCTTTTCGCCAGCGGGGGGGCCAGAGACCCAGTACTTC; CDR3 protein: CASSFSPAGGPETQYF